These 27 T cell receptor beta chains were sequenced from one sample in a study of CD8 T cell repertoires and HIV-1 epitope variants. The protocol was immunoSEQ multiplex PCR, while the TCRdb copy is restricted to in-frame clones and leaves out a portion. The sample has tens of thousands of clones; roughly four fifths are singletons. Sequencing was performed on uncultured baseline CD8+ T cells from peripheral blood mononuclear cells (PBMCs). These receptors were taken from a male donor with HIV.

J is TRBJ2-7 and V is TRBV18; D not certain. Trimming stripped 6 bases from V and 0 bases from J, with 6 bases between. The CDR3 sequence is 12 residues long. Germline assignment: CDR1 KGHSH and CDR2 LQKENI. In DNA, the CDR3 is TGTGCCAGCTCTCCTAGCTCCTACGAGCAGTACTTC. It is translated as CASSPSSYEQYF. Supplemented by reference TRBV18 and TRBJ2-7, the full variable domain reads NAGVMQNPRHLVRRRGQEARLRCSPMKGHSHVYWYRQLPEEGLKFMVYLQKENIIDESGMPKERFSAEFPKEGPSILRIQQVVRGDSAAYFCASSPSSYEQYFGPGTRLTVT.

This chain links TRBV27 with TRBJ1-3; D may be TRBD1 (6 bases). Trimming took 5 bases from V and 2 from J, leaving 13 bases between them. Germline-derived CDR1 and CDR2 are MNHEY and SMNVEV (reference sequence). This CDR3 contains 15 residues. The CDR3 DNA reads as TGTGCCAGCAGTCCAAACAGGGTAACTGGAAACACCATATATTTT. This codes for CASSPNRVTGNTIYF.

The chain recombines TRBV19 with TRBJ2-1; 9 bases align to TRBD2. Germline lookup yields CDR1 LNHDA and CDR2 SQIVND (reference sequence). The ends lost 4 bases at V and 6 bases at J; junction bases unmatched: 10. There are 16 residues in the CDR3. This CDR3 is CASSRSGRTSGNEQFF. The CDR3 DNA sequence: TGTGCCAGTAGTAGGAGCGGGAGGACCTCAGGCAATGAGCAGTTCTTC.

The chain carries TRBV9 and TRBJ1-1, with D perhaps matching TRBD1 (6 bases). Germline V lookup: CDR1 SGDLS, CDR2 YYNGEE. The V end lost 4 bases, the J end lost 5 bases, and 9 bases lay between the germline ends. This CDR3 has 12 residues. The CDR3 nucleotides are TGTGCCAGCAGCCCGCAGGGGACTGAAGCTTTCTTT. The encoded protein is CASSPQGTEAFF.

This clone was picked up a small number of times. The rearrangement joins TRBV6-5 to TRBJ2-1; 13 bases are shared with TRBD2. There are 15 residues in the CDR3. Germline CDR1 is MNHEY and CDR2 is SVGAGI. With V trimmed by 5 bases and J by 9 bases, 7 bases remained unmatched. CDR3 sequence reads: CASSRGLAGPTEQFF. The CDR3 DNA follows: TGTGCCAGCAGTCGGGGACTAGCGGGACCCACTGAGCAGTTCTTC.

This chain connects TRBV6-5 to TRBJ1-3; D unclear. The CDR3 spans 13 residues. CDR1 is MNHEY and CDR2 is SVGAGI in the germline V gene. V lost 8 bases and J 4 bases, leaving 12 bases between the germline ends. The CDR3 protein is CASGVSSGNTIYF. The CDR3 DNA is TGTGCCAGCGGAGTCAGTTCGGGAAACACCATATATTTT.

The chain combines TRBV19 with TRBJ2-7; TRBD1 or TRBD2 may be the D gene (5 bases each). V lost 3 bases and J 5 bases, leaving 11 bases between the germline ends. CDR3 length: 13 residues. Germline CDR1 LNHDA, CDR2 SQIVND (reference sequence). The CDR3 loop reads CASSISGSHEQYF. CDR3 DNA: TGTGCCAGTAGTATTTCAGGGAGCCACGAGCAGTACTTC.

V is TRBV30 and J is TRBJ1-4, with 9 bases lining up with TRBD1. With 1 base clipped from V and 7 bases from J, the junction kept 4 bases outside the gene matches. Germline CDR1 reads GTSNPN; CDR2 reads SVGIG (reference sequence). The CDR3 spans 14 residues. The CDR3 DNA sequence: TGTGCCTGGAGTGAAGGGGGACAGGGTGAAAAACTGTTTTTT. Encoded protein: CAWSEGGQGEKLFF.

The chain carries TRBV4-3 and TRBJ2-1; 7 bases fit TRBD1. The V and J ends lost 0 bases and 9 bases, in that order; junction bases with no gene match: 11. CDR1 is LGHNA, CDR2 YSLEER, per germline. The CDR3 contains 16 residues. In DNA, the CDR3 is TGCGCCAGCAGCCAAGACCTGGACAGGCGCTCAGGTGAGCAGTTCTTC. Amino acids: CASSQDLDRRSGEQFF.

Only a few counts were recorded for this clone. J is TRBJ2-3 and V is TRBV15; no firm D call. The length of the CDR3 is 16 residues. CDR1 and CDR2 (germline): LNHNV, YYDKDF (reference sequence). V lost 2 bases and J lost 4, with 16 bases in between. The CDR3 nucleotides read TGTGCCACCAGCAGACCGACGGGCCCCTCTTCAGATACGCAGTATTTT. Its protein product is CATSRPTGPSSDTQYF.

The chain combines TRBV15 with TRBJ2-5, with D tentatively TRBD2 (5 bases). This CDR3 is built from 15 residues. Germline V CDR1 and CDR2: LNHNV, YYDKDF (reference sequence). Deletions cut 3 bases from V and 3 bases from J, with 14 bases between. The CDR3 bases are TGTGCCACCAGCAGCGGCCTGGCGGAGGAAGAGACCCAGTACTTC. This sequence encodes CATSSGLAEEETQYF.

About this clone itself: The junction shows a germline mismatch at one end, possibly a read error. The chain is built from TRBV5-8 and TRBJ1-1; D gene unclear. CDR1 SGHTS and CDR2 YDEGEE come from the germline V gene. CDR3 length: 13 amino acids. DNA of the CDR3: TGTGCCACCAGCTTCGGCCGGGATTTTGAAGCTTTCTTT. As protein: CATSFGRDFEAFF.

V usage is TRBV19 and J usage is TRBJ2-3; 8 nucleotides align to TRBD2. The V gene end was trimmed by 7 bases and the J gene end by 6 bases; junction bases not matched to a gene: 9. The germline V gene has CDR1 LNHDA and CDR2 SQIVND (reference sequence). CDR3 size: 14 residues. DNA of the CDR3: TGTGCCAGTACCCGAGCGGGAGCAGGTGATACGCAGTATTTT. Amino acid sequence: CASTRAGAGDTQYF.

V usage is TRBV19 and J usage is TRBJ2-5; 10 bases are a match to TRBD1. Germline-derived CDR1 and CDR2 are LNHDA and SQIVND (reference sequence). Unmatched junction bases numbered 7, after V lost 4 bases and J lost 2 bases. The CDR3 loop spans 16 amino acids. The CDR3 coding sequence is TGTGCCAGTAGTAACCGGGACAGGGGCACTCAAGAGACCCAGTACTTC. Residues: CASSNRDRGTQETQYF.

This clone was seen only a few times. The chain joins TRBV6-5 to TRBJ1-5, with D perhaps matching TRBD1 (5 bases). The CDR3 runs to 14 residues. Germline CDR1 and CDR2: MNHEY and SVGAGI. V shed 5 bases and J shed 0 bases, with 8 bases lying between them. This CDR3 reads CASSPTDSNQPQHF. CDR3 nucleotide sequence: TGTGCCAGCAGTCCGACAGATAGCAATCAGCCCCAGCATTTT.

This chain links TRBV11-2 with TRBJ1-6; 9 bases match TRBD1. V lost 1 base, J lost 8 bases, and 6 bases stayed unmatched. Per the germline V gene, CDR1 is SGHAT and CDR2 is FQNNGV. The CDR3 contains 16 residues. The CDR3 DNA follows: TGTGCCAGCAGCTTAGGCACAGGGGGCATGGATTCACCCCTCCACTTT. Its protein product is CASSLGTGGMDSPLHF.

This clone was counted between two and nine times. The chain uses TRBV7-3 and TRBJ1-6; a possible D gene is TRBD1 (6 bases). The CDR3 has 14 residues. V lost 1 base to trimming and J lost 7 bases, with 8 bases between them. The germline V gene encodes CDR1 SGHTA and CDR2 FQGTGA. The CDR3 loop reads CASSLRGLNSPLHF. DNA of the CDR3: TGTGCCAGCAGCTTAAGGGGGCTCAATTCACCCCTCCACTTT.

This clone was observed a single time. The chain couples TRBV6-5 to TRBJ1-5; 8 bases fit TRBD1. Germline CDR1 reads MNHEY; CDR2 reads SVGAGI. V lost 5 bases to trimming and J lost 11 bases; unmatched junction nucleotides: 8. The CDR3 has 13 amino acids. CDR3 DNA sequence: TGTGCCAGCAGTGCTGACAGGGGCACGTCCCAGCATTTT. This encodes CASSADRGTSQHF.

CDR3 amino acids: CAITLRTGGQGDTQYF. CDR3 DNA: TGTGCCATCACCCTAAGGACAGGGGGCCAGGGAGATACGCAGTATTTT. The chain uses TRBV10-3 and TRBJ2-3; the match to TRBD1 covers 11 bases. Losses at the gene ends were 7 bases for V and 5 bases for J; bases not matched to a gene: 11. The germline gives CDR1 ENHRY, CDR2 SYGVKD. There are 16 residues in the CDR3.

This sequence joins TRBV9 and TRBJ2-1, with 9 bases identical to TRBD2. CDR1 and CDR2 (germline): SGDLS, YYNGEE. V was clipped by 3 bases and J by 3 bases; unmatched bases: 7. The CDR3 loop spans 16 amino acids. The chain's CDR3 is CASSGGSGGLYNEQFF. DNA of the CDR3: TGTGCCAGCAGCGGTGGTAGCGGGGGCCTCTACAATGAGCAGTTCTTC.

The J gene is TRBJ1-1, the V gene TRBV7-2; D possibly corresponds to TRBD1 (5 bases). The CDR3 loop spans 14 amino acids. The germline CDR1 and CDR2 sequences are SGHTA and FQGNSA. Trimming removed 2 bases from V and 7 bases from J, with 14 bases in between. CDR3 loop: CASSLSRGASEAFF. For the CDR3, the DNA is TGTGCCAGCAGCTTAAGTCGGGGCGCCAGTGAAGCTTTCTTT.

V and J are TRBV19 and TRBJ1-6, with D perhaps matching TRBD1 (5 bases). Germline loops: CDR1 LNHDA, CDR2 SQIVND (reference sequence). The CDR3 contains 14 residues. V was trimmed by 10 bases and J by 7 bases, leaving 17 bases between them. The chain's CDR3 is CATCPGLGNSPLHF. The DNA of the CDR3 is TGTGCCACCTGCCCAGGGCTTGGAAATTCACCCCTCCACTTT.

DNA of the CDR3: TGTGCCAGCAGCTTGGAGGAGGGAATAGAAGCTTTCTTT. As protein: CASSLEEGIEAFF. The V and J genes are TRBV5-6 and TRBJ1-1, with D hard to call. CDR1 and CDR2 from the germline V gene are SGHDT and YYEEEE. The CDR3 length is 13 residues. Trimming took off 0 bases at V and 8 bases at J, with 11 bases between the two ends.

This clone was picked up a small number of times. J is TRBJ2-1 and V is TRBV2; D call uncertain. The V end lost 6 bases, the J end lost 8 bases, and 8 bases lay between the germline ends. This CDR3 region has 11 residues. Germline lookup yields CDR1 SNHLY and CDR2 FYNNEI. CDR3 protein: CASSPRDEQFF. In DNA, the CDR3 is TGTGCCAGCAGCCCAAGAGATGAGCAGTTCTTC.

This clone was recorded only once. V is TRBV7-2 and J is TRBJ2-7; 13 bases agree with TRBD2. The trim removed 5 bases at V and 4 bases at J, leaving 8 bases unmatched. The CDR3 contains 16 residues. The germline V gene has CDR1 SGHTA and CDR2 FQGNSA. CDR3 nucleotides: TGTGCCAGCAGCGCACCGGGACTAGCGGGACGGTACGAGCAGTACTTC. It specifies CASSAPGLAGRYEQYF.

This chain uses TRBV15 with TRBJ2-7; 9 bases agree with TRBD2. Looked up from germline, CDR1 is LNHNV and CDR2 is YYDKDF (reference sequence). With V trimmed by 5 bases and J by 9 bases, 11 bases remained unmatched. The CDR3 runs to 14 residues. The CDR3 nucleotides read TGTGCCACCAGCGGGGAGGGCGGGAGGGCCAGGCAGTACTTC. Encoded protein: CATSGEGGRARQYF.

In its sample, this clone was seen a few times. The rearrangement uses TRBV7-9 and TRBJ2-1, with a tentative D call TRBD2 (5 bases). CDR1 SEHNR and CDR2 FQNEAQ come from the germline V gene (reference sequence). The CDR3 extends over 14 amino acids. V lost 1 base and J 8 bases, leaving 12 bases between the germline ends. The CDR3 loop is CASSLVGVGDEQFF. CDR3 bases: TGTGCCAGCAGCTTAGTCGGGGTGGGCGATGAGCAGTTCTTC. The full variable domain, rest sourced from reference TRBV7-9 and TRBJ2-1, is DTGVSQNPRHKITKRGQNVTFRCDPISEHNRLYWYRQTLGQGPEFLTYFQNEAQLEKSRLLSDRFSAERPKGSFSTLEIQRTEQGDSAMYLCASSLVGVGDEQFFGPGTRLTVL.